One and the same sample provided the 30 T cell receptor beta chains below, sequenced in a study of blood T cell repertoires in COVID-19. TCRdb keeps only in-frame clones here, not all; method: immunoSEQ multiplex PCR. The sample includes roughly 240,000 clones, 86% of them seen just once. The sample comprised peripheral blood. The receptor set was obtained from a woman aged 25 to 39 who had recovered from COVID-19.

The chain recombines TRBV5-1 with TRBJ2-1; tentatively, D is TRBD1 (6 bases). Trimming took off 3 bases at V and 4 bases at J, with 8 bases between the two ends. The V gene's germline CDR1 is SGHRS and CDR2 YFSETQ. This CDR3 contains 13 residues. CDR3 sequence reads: CASSWDTYNEQFF. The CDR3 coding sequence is TGCGCCAGCAGCTGGGACACGTACAATGAGCAGTTCTTC.

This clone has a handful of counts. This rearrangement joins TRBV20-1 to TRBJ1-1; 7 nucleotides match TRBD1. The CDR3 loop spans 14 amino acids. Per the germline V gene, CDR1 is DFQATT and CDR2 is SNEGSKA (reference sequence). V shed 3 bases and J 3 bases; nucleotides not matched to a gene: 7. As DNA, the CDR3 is TGCAGTGCTAGTAGGGGCAGGGGGTACACTGAAGCTTTCTTT. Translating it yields CSASRGRGYTEAFF.

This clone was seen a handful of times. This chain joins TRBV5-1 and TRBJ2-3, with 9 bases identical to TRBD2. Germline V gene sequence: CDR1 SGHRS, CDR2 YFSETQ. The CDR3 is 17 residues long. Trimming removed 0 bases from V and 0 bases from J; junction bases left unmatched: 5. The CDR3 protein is CASSLVVAGASTDTQYF. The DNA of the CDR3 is TGCGCCAGCAGCTTGGTCGTAGCGGGGGCTAGCACAGATACGCAGTATTTT.

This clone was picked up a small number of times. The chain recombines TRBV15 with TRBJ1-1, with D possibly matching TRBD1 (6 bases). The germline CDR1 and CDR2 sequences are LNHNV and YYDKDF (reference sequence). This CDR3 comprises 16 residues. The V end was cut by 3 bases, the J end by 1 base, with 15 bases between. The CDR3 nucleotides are TGTGCCACCAGCAGGGGTTGGGGGCAGACGAACACTGAAGCTTTCTTT. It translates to CATSRGWGQTNTEAFF.

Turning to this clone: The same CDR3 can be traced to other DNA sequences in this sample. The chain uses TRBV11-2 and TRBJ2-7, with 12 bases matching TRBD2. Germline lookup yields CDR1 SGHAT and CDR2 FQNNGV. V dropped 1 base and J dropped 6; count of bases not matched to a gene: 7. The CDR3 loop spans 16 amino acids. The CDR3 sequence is CASSLGGTSGGLEQYF. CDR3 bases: TGTGCCAGCAGCTTAGGGGGTACTAGCGGGGGGCTCGAGCAGTACTTC.

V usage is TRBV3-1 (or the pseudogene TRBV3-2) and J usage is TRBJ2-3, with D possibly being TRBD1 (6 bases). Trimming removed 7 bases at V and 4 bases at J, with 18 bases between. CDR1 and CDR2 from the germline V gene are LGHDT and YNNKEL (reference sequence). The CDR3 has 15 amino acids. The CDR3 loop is CASTTGHQPPDTQYF. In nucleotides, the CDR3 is TGTGCCAGCACCACGGGACATCAACCCCCAGATACGCAGTATTTT.

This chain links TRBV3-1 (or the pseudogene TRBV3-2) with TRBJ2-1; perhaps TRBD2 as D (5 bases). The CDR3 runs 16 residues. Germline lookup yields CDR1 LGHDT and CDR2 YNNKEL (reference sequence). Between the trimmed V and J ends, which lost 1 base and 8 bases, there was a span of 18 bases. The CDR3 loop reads CASSQVSGKTADEQFF. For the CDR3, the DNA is TGTGCCAGCAGCCAAGTGTCGGGGAAGACGGCGGATGAGCAGTTCTTC.

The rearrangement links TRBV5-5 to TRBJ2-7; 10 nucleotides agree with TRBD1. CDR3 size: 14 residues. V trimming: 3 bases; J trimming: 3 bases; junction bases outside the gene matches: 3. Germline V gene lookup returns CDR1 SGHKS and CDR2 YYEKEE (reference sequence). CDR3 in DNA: TGTGCCAGCAGCTCGGACAGGGGGTACTACGAGCAGTACTTC. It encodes CASSSDRGYYEQYF.

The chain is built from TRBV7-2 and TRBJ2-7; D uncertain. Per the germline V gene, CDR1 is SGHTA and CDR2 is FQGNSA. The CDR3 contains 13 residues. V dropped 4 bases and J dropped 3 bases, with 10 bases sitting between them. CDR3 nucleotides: TGTGCCAGCAGCTCGCGACACATCTACGAGCAGTACTTC. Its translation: CASSSRHIYEQYF.

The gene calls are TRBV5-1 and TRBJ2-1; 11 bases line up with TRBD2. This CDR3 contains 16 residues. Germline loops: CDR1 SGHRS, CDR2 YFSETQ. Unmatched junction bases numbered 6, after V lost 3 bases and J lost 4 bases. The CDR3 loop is CASSYSGGASYNEQFF. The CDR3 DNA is TGCGCCAGCAGCTATAGCGGGGGGGCCTCTTACAATGAGCAGTTCTTC.

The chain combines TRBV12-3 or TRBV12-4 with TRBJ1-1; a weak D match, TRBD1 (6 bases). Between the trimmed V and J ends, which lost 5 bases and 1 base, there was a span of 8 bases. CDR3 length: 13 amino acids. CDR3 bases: TGTGCCAGCAGTAAACAGGGGAACACTGAAGCTTTCTTT. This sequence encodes CASSKQGNTEAFF.

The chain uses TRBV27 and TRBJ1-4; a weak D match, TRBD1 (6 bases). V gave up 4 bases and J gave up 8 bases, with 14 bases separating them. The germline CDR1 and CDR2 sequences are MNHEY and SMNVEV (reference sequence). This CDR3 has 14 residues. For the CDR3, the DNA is TGTGCCAGCAGTTCCGGACAGTTAATAGAAAAACTGTTTTTT. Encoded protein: CASSSGQLIEKLFF.

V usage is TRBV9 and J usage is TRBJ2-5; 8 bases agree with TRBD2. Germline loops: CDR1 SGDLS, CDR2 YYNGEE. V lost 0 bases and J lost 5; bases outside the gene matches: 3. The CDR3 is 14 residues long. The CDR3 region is CASSVAGGLETQYF. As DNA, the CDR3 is TGTGCCAGCAGCGTAGCGGGGGGGCTGGAGACCCAGTACTTC.

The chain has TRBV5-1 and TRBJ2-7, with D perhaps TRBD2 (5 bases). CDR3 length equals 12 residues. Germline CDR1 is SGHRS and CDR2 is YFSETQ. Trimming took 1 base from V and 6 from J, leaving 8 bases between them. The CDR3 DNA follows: TGCGCCAGCAGCTTGCTAGCCCGCGAGCAGTACTTC. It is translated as CASSLLAREQYF.

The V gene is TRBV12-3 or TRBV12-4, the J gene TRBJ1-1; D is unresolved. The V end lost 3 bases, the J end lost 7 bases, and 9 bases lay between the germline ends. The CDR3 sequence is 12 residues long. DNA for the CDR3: TGTGCCAGCAGTTTTGGCAGACATGAAGCTTTCTTT. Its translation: CASSFGRHEAFF.

The CDR3 sequence: CASSRGQGSYEQYF. In nucleotides, the CDR3 is TGTGCCAGCAGCAGGGGACAGGGCTCCTACGAGCAGTACTTC. The chain employs TRBV21-1 and TRBJ2-7; the DNA was not used to check the table's D call, TRBD1. TRBV21-1 is flagged as a pseudogene. This CDR3 is 14 amino acids long.

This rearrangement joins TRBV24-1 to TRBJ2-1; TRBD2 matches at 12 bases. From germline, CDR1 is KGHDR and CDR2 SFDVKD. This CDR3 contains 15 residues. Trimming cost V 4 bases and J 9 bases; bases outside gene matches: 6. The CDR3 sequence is CATSDPSGGASEQFF. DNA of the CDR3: TGTGCCACCAGTGACCCTAGCGGGGGGGCCTCTGAGCAGTTCTTC.

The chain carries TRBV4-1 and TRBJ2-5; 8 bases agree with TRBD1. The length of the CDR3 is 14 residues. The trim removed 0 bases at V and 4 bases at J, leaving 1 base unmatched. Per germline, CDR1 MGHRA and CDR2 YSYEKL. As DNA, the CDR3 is TGCGCCAGCAGCCAAGATGGGACAGGAGAGACCCAGTACTTC. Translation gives CASSQDGTGETQYF.

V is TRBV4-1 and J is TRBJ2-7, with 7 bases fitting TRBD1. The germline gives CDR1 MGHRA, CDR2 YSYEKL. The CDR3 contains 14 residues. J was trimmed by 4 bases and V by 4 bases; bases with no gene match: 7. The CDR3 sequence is CASSLGAGGYEQYF. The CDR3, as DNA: TGCGCCAGCAGCCTGGGGGCAGGGGGATACGAGCAGTACTTC.

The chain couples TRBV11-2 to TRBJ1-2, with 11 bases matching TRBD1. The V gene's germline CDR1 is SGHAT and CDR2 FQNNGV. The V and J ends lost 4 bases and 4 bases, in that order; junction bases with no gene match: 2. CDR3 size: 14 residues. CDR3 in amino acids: CASSYGTGGYGYTF. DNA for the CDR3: TGTGCCAGCAGCTATGGGACAGGGGGCTATGGCTACACCTTC.

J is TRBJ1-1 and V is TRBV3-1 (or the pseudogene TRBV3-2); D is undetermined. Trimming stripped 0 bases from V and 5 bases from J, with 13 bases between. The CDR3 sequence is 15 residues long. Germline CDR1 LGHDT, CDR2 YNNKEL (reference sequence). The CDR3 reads CASSQDRREWTEAFF. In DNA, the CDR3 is TGTGCCAGCAGCCAAGATCGTAGGGAGTGGACTGAAGCTTTCTTT.

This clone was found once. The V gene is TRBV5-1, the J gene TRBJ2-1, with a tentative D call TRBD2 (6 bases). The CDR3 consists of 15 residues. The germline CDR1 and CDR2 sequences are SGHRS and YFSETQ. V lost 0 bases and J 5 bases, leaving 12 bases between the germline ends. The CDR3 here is CASSLGGLGNNEQFF. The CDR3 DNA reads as TGCGCCAGCAGCTTGGGGGGACTGGGTAACAATGAGCAGTTCTTC.

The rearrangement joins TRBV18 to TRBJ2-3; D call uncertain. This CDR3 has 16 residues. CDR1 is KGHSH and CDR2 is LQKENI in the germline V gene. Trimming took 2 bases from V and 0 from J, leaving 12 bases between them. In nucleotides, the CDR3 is TGTGCCAGCTCACCATTCGGCGGATCTAGCACAGATACGCAGTATTTT. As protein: CASSPFGGSSTDTQYF.

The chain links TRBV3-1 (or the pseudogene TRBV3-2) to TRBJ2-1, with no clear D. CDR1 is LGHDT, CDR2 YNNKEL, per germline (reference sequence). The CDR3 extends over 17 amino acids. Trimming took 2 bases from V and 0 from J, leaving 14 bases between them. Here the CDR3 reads CASSQFRNALSYNEQFF. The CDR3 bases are TGTGCCAGCAGCCAATTCAGGAATGCCCTCTCCTACAATGAGCAGTTCTTC.

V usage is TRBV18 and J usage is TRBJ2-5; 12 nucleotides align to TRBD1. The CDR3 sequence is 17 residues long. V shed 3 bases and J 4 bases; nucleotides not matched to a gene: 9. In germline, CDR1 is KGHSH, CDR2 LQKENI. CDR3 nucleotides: TGTGCCAGCTCACCTTTTCCGGGACAGGGGGCGTCAGAGACCCAGTACTTC. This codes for CASSPFPGQGASETQYF. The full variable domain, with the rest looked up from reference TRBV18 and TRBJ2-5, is NAGVMQNPRHLVRRRGQEARLRCSPMKGHSHVYWYRQLPEEGLKFMVYLQKENIIDESGMPKERFSAEFPKEGPSILRIQQVVRGDSAAYFCASSPFPGQGASETQYFGPGTRLLVL.

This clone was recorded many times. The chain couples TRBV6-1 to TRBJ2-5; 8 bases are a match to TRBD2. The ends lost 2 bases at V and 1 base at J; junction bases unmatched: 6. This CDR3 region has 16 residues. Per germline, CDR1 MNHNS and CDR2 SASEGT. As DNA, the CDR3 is TGTGCCAGCAGTGAATTAAGCGGGGGCCCCCAAGAGACCCAGTACTTC. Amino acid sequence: CASSELSGGPQETQYF.

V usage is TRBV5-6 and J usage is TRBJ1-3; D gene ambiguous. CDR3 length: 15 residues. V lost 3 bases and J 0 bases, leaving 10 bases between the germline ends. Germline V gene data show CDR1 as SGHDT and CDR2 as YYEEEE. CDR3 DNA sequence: TGTGCCAGCAGCTCGGAGGGTTTCTCTGGAAACACCATATATTTT. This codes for CASSSEGFSGNTIYF.

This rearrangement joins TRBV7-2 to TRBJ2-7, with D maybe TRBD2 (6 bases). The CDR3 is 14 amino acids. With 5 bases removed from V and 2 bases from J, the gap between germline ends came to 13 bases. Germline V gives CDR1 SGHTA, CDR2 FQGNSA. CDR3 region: CASSRNSGAYEQYF. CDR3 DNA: TGTGCCAGCAGCCGTAATAGCGGTGCCTACGAGCAGTACTTC.

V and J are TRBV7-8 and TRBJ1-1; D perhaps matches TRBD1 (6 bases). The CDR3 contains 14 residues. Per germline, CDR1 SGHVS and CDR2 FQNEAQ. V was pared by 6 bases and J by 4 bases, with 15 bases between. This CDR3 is CASSQTGSITEAFF. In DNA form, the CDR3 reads TGTGCCAGCAGTCAAACAGGGAGTATCACTGAAGCTTTCTTT.

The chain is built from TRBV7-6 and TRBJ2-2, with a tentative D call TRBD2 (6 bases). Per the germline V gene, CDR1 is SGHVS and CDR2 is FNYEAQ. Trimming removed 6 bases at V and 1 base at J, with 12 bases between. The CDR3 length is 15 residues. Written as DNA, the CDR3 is TGTGCCAGCAGTTCCGGGACTGGGAACACCGGGGAGCTGTTTTTT. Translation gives CASSSGTGNTGELFF. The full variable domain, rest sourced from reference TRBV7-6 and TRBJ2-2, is GAGVSQSPRYKVTKRGQDVALRCDPISGHVSLYWYRQALGQGPEFLTYFNYEAQQDKSGLPNDRFSAERPEGSISTLTIQRTEQRDSAMYRCASSSGTGNTGELFFGEGSRLTVL.